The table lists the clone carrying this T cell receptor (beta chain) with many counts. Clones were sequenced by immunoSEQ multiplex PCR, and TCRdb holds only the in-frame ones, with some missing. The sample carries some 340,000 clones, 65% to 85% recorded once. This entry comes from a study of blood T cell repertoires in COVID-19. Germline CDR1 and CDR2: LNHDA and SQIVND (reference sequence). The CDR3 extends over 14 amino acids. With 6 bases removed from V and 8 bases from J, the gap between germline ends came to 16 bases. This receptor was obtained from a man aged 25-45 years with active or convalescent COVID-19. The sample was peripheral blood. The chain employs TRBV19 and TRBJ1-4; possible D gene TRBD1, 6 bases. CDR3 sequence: CASRRQGSREKLFF. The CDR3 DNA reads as TGTGCCAGTAGACGTCAGGGGAGCCGCGAAAAACTGTTTTTT.